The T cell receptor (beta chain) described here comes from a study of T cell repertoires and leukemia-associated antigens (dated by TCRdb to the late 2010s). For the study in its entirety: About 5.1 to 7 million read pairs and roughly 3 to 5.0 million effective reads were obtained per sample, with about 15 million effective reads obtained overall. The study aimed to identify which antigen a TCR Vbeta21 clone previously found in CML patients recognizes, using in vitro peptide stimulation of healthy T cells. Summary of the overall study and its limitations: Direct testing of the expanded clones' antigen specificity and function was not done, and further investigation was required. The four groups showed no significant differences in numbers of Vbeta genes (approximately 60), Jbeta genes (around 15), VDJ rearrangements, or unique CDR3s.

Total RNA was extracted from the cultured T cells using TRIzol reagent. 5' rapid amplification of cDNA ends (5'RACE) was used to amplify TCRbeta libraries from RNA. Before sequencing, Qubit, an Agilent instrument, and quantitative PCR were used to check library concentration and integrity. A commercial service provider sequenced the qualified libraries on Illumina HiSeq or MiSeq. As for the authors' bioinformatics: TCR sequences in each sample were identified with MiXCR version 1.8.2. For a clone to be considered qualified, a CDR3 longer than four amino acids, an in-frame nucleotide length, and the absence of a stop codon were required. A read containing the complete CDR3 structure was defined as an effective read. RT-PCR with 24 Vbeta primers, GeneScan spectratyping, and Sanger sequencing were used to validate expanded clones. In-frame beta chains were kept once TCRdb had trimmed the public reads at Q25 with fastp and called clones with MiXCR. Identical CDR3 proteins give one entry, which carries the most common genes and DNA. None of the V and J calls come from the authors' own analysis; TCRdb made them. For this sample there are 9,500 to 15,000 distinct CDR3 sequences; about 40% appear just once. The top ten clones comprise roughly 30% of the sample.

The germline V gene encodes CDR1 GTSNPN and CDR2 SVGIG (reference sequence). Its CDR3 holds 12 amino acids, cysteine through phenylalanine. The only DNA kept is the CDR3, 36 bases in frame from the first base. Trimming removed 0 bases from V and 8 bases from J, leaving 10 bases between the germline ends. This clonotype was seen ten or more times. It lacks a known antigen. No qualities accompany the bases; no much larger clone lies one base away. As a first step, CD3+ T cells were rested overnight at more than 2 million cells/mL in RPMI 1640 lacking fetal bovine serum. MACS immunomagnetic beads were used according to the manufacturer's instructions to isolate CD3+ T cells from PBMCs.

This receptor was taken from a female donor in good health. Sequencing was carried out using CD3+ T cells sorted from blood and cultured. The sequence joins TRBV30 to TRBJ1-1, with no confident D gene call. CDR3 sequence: CAWSVLTVEAFF. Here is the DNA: TGTGCCTGGAGTGTCCTAACTGTGGAAGCTTTCTTT.